These 25 T cell receptor beta chains were all obtained from the same sample, sequenced in a study of CD8+ T cells in alopecia areata. Extracted RNA was reverse transcribed into cDNA, the sequencing template. Data came from immunoSEQ multiplex PCR; TCRdb stores just in-frame clones and leaves some out. The repertoire includes fewer than 200,000 clones, 50% to 60% of them detected once, and about 15% sits in the top ten. Sequencing was performed on CD4+ T cells sorted from blood, taken at week 0. These receptors originate from a human donor with alopecia areata.

This chain connects TRBV15 to TRBJ1-5; 11 bases are shared with TRBD1. The V gene end was trimmed by 1 base and the J gene end by 1 base; junction bases not matched to a gene: 3. From germline, CDR1 is LNHNV and CDR2 YYDKDF (reference sequence). The CDR3 runs 17 residues. This CDR3 reads CATSRGGTGGSNQPQHF. As DNA, the CDR3 is TGTGCCACCAGCAGAGGGGGGACAGGGGGAAGCAATCAGCCCCAGCATTTT.

The chain combines TRBV4-2 with TRBJ2-5, with TRBD2 matching 8 bases. The CDR3 has 14 amino acids. V lost 3 bases and J lost 5; bases outside the gene matches: 5. In germline, CDR1 is LGHNA, CDR2 YNFKEQ. The CDR3, as DNA: TGTGCCAGCAGCCATAGCGGGGCCGGGGAGACCCAGTACTTC. Translation gives CASSHSGAGETQYF.

The rearrangement joins TRBV5-1 to TRBJ2-4, with 7 nucleotides matching TRBD2. The CDR3 has 13 amino acids. The trim removed 5 bases at V and 8 bases at J, leaving 7 bases unmatched. Per the germline V gene, CDR1 is SGHRS and CDR2 is YFSETQ. CDR3 loop: CASRERGDDIQYF. Here the CDR3 DNA reads TGCGCCAGCAGGGAGCGGGGTGACGACATTCAGTACTTC.

This rearrangement joins TRBV4-1 to TRBJ1-2, with 9 bases fitting TRBD1. The length of the CDR3 is 13 residues. Looked up from germline, CDR1 is MGHRA and CDR2 is YSYEKL. Losses at the gene ends were 3 bases for V and 8 bases for J; bases not matched to a gene: 4. As DNA, the CDR3 is TGCGCCAGCAGCCAGCCGGGACAGGGAGGCTACACCTTC. This translates into CASSQPGQGGYTF.

The table lists this clone with a few counts. The J gene is TRBJ1-4, the V gene TRBV29-1; D gene ambiguous. The V gene's germline CDR1 is SQVTM and CDR2 ANQGSEA. Trimming left V 7 bases short and J 8 bases short, with 11 bases between. The CDR3 is 11 residues long. The DNA of the CDR3 is TGCAGCGCCCAATTGAGAGAAAAACTGTTTTTT. Translating it yields CSAQLREKLFF.

This clone was seen a handful of times. The rearrangement links TRBV29-1 to TRBJ1-2; tentatively, D is TRBD1 (6 bases). The CDR3 totals 14 residues. V lost 4 bases, J lost 0 bases, and 12 bases lay in between. Germline CDR1 reads SQVTM; CDR2 reads ANQGSEA. The CDR3 loop is CSVAGTIANYGYTF. CDR3 coding DNA: TGCAGCGTTGCTGGGACAATAGCTAACTATGGCTACACCTTC.

The sample holds a few counts of this clone. The rearrangement joins TRBV15 to TRBJ1-1; tentatively, D is TRBD1 (5 bases). Germline CDR1 reads LNHNV; CDR2 reads YYDKDF (reference sequence). The CDR3 covers 14 residues. Trimming removed 0 bases from V and 4 bases from J, with 9 bases in between. CDR3 sequence: CATSRDPGGTEAFF. CDR3 DNA sequence: TGTGCCACCAGCAGAGATCCCGGGGGCACTGAAGCTTTCTTT.

The chain carries TRBV6-1 and TRBJ2-3, with 8 bases lining up with TRBD1. The CDR3 runs 16 residues. Germline assignment: CDR1 MNHNS and CDR2 SASEGT. V trimming: 4 bases; J trimming: 2 bases; junction bases outside the gene matches: 8. CDR3 protein: CASSVIDRGHTDTQYF. In DNA form, the CDR3 reads TGTGCCAGCAGTGTCATAGACAGGGGCCACACAGATACGCAGTATTTT.

This clone has a handful of counts. The chain combines TRBV28 with TRBJ1-2; TRBD1 is a possible D gene (5 bases). Germline lookup yields CDR1 MDHEN and CDR2 SYDVKM. The CDR3 is 12 amino acids. Between the trimmed V and J ends, which lost 5 bases and 8 bases, there was a span of 12 bases. CDR3 sequence (DNA): TGTGCCAGCAGTAAGGCAGGGAGGGGCTACACCTTC. Translation: CASSKAGRGYTF.

The chain uses TRBV30 and TRBJ2-2; D possibly corresponds to TRBD2 (6 bases). This CDR3 is built from 13 residues. CDR1 is GTSNPN and CDR2 is SVGIG in the germline V gene (reference sequence). Trimming removed 0 bases at V and 6 bases at J, with 8 bases between. The chain's CDR3 is CAWSVSGAGELFF. The CDR3 DNA follows: TGTGCCTGGAGTGTATCGGGGGCCGGGGAGCTGTTTTTT.

This clone has only a few counts. The sample holds other DNA sequences that translate to the same CDR3. The chain recombines TRBV7-9 with TRBJ1-1; D is ambiguous. This CDR3 has 13 residues. Germline CDR1 and CDR2: SEHNR and FQNEAQ (reference sequence). Trimming cost V 3 bases and J 2 bases, with 7 bases left between them. CDR3 DNA: TGTGCCAGCAGCTTTGACGGTAACACTGAAGCTTTCTTT. Its protein is CASSFDGNTEAFF. The full variable domain, with the rest looked up from reference TRBV7-9 and TRBJ1-1, is DTGVSQNPRHKITKRGQNVTFRCDPISEHNRLYWYRQTLGQGPEFLTYFQNEAQLEKSRLLSDRFSAERPKGSFSTLEIQRTEQGDSAMYLCASSFDGNTEAFFGQGTRLTVV.

The rearrangement links TRBV29-1 to TRBJ1-1, with a possible D match to TRBD1 (6 bases). Between the trimmed V and J ends, which lost 5 bases and 4 bases, there was a span of 14 bases. Germline CDR1 reads SQVTM; CDR2 reads ANQGSEA. This CDR3 contains 13 residues. In DNA form, the CDR3 reads TGCAGCGTTACAGGGCTTTTAGTCACTGAAGCTTTCTTT. The encoded protein is CSVTGLLVTEAFF.

V usage is TRBV5-4 and J usage is TRBJ2-7; 12 bases map to TRBD1. The germline CDR1 and CDR2 sequences are SGHNT and YYREEE (reference sequence). This CDR3 comprises 15 residues. J was trimmed by 7 bases and V by 4 bases; bases with no gene match: 9. CDR3 amino acids: CASSRPGQGAIEQYF. CDR3 sequence (DNA): TGTGCCAGCAGCCGGCCGGGACAGGGGGCTATAGAGCAGTACTTC.

This clone showed up just a few times. This chain uses TRBV2 with TRBJ2-1, with 12 bases matching TRBD1. V lost 5 bases to trimming and J lost 11 bases; unmatched junction nucleotides: 7. The CDR3 consists of 14 residues. The germline V gene has CDR1 SNHLY and CDR2 FYNNEI. CDR3: CASSPRDRGLKQFF. CDR3 coding DNA: TGTGCCAGCAGTCCCCGGGACAGGGGGCTAAAGCAGTTCTTC.

This clone was observed a handful of times. V gene TRBV4-2 combines with J gene TRBJ2-7; 9 positions agree with TRBD1. With 4 bases clipped from V and 2 bases from J, the junction kept 9 bases outside the gene matches. Germline V CDR1 and CDR2: LGHNA, YNFKEQ. CDR3 size: 16 residues. Here the CDR3 reads CASSPEGGQGTYEQYF. The CDR3, as DNA: TGTGCCAGCAGCCCCGAGGGGGGACAGGGTACCTACGAGCAGTACTTC.

This clone was observed a handful of times. J is TRBJ2-1 and V is TRBV7-8, with a possible D match to TRBD1 (5 bases). The V gene's germline CDR1 is SGHVS and CDR2 FQNEAQ. CDR3 size: 14 residues. The ends were cut back, 6 bases at V and 8 bases at J, with 17 bases in the middle. The CDR3 DNA follows: TGTGCCAGCAGTCAGGGTTTAGCCCGCGATGAGCAGTTCTTC. As protein: CASSQGLARDEQFF.

This clone was counted once. V usage is TRBV29-1 and J usage is TRBJ1-2; D perhaps matches TRBD1 (5 bases). Germline V gene sequence: CDR1 SQVTM, CDR2 ANQGSEA. The CDR3 has 13 amino acids. The germline V and J ends were trimmed by 4 bases and 4 bases, with 13 bases remaining between them. This CDR3 reads CSVGGTESYGYTF. CDR3 DNA sequence: TGCAGCGTTGGGGGGACGGAAAGCTATGGCTACACCTTC.

V usage is TRBV19 and J usage is TRBJ1-6, with 8 bases matching TRBD1. The CDR3 runs to 14 residues. Trimming removed 10 bases from V and 10 bases from J; junction bases left unmatched: 12. Germline V gene sequence: CDR1 LNHDA, CDR2 SQIVND (reference sequence). The DNA of the CDR3 is TGTGCCACGCACGGACAGGGTCGGGGCTCACCCCTCCACTTT. Translation: CATHGQGRGSPLHF.

This clone appeared a few times. V gene TRBV14 combines with J gene TRBJ2-2; D unclear. The CDR3 runs 13 residues. Per the germline V gene, CDR1 is SGHDN and CDR2 is FVKESK. V lost 0 bases and J 6 bases, leaving 5 bases between the germline ends. The CDR3 protein is CASSQEKPGELFF. The CDR3 DNA reads TGTGCCAGCAGCCAAGAAAAACCCGGGGAGCTGTTTTTT.

The V call is TRBV9, the J call TRBJ2-1; TRBD2 matches 12 bases. CDR1 and CDR2 (germline): SGDLS, YYNGEE. V lost 4 bases to trimming and J lost 6 bases; unmatched junction nucleotides: 11. This CDR3 contains 17 residues. The CDR3 here is CASSPHPTSGGINEQFF. CDR3 in DNA: TGTGCCAGCAGCCCCCACCCTACTAGCGGGGGGATCAATGAGCAGTTCTTC.

This chain links TRBV6-5 with TRBJ1-2, with 7 bases lining up with TRBD1. Looked up from germline, CDR1 is MNHEY and CDR2 is SVGAGI. The V and J ends lost 0 bases and 2 bases, in that order; junction bases with no gene match: 6. The CDR3 totals 16 residues. CDR3 sequence reads: CASSYSRGQINYGYTF. CDR3 DNA: TGTGCCAGCAGTTACTCGAGGGGGCAAATAAACTATGGCTACACCTTC.

This clone came up a few times. This chain uses TRBV6-5 with TRBJ2-2; D ambiguous. CDR3 length: 13 residues. Germline loops: CDR1 MNHEY, CDR2 SVGAGI. Trimming removed 4 bases at V and 7 bases at J, with 10 bases between. The CDR3 DNA sequence: TGTGCCAGCAGTTGGAGCCCCGTCGGGGAGCTGTTTTTT. Encoded protein: CASSWSPVGELFF.

This rearrangement joins TRBV5-1 to TRBJ1-2; TRBD1 agrees at 9 bases. The V gene end was trimmed by 5 bases and the J gene end by 5 bases; junction bases not matched to a gene: 4. The CDR3 runs 13 residues. The germline CDR1 and CDR2 sequences are SGHRS and YFSETQ. DNA of the CDR3: TGCGCCAGCAGGGCGGGACAGGGATATGGCTACACCTTC. It codes for CASRAGQGYGYTF.

The chain carries TRBV13 and TRBJ1-1; unclear D gene. This CDR3 has 13 amino acids. Trimming pared 1 base from V and 9 bases from J, leaving 12 bases between. Germline CDR1 and CDR2: PRHDT and FYEKMQ (reference sequence). The DNA for the CDR3 is TGTGCCAGCAGCTTAGAGGATGGGATCAAAGCTTTCTTT. Translation: CASSLEDGIKAFF.

The chain combines TRBV14 with TRBJ2-3; no reliable D call. With 6 bases removed from V and 5 bases from J, the gap between germline ends came to 6 bases. The CDR3 has 11 residues. Germline assignment: CDR1 SGHDN and CDR2 FVKESK. CDR3 nucleotide sequence: TGTGCCAGCAGTTTAGGAGATACGCAGTATTTT. Translated, it gives CASSLGDTQYF.